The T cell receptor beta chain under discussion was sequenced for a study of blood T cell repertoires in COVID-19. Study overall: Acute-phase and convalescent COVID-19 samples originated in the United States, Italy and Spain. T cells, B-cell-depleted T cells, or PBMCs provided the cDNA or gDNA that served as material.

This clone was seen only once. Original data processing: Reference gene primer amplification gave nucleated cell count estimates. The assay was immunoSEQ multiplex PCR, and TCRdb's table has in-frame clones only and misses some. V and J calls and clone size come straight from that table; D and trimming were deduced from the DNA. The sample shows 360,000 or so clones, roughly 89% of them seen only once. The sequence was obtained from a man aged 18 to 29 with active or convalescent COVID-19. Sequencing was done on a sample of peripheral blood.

The CDR3 spells CASSSEVKGGSSYNEQFF. The CDR3 DNA reads as TGTGCCAGCAGCTCCGAAGTGAAGGGAGGGAGCTCCTACAATGAGCAGTTCTTC. V gene TRBV7-6 combines with J gene TRBJ2-1, with 7 bases lining up with TRBD2. CDR3 length equals 18 residues. V was clipped by 4 bases and J by 0 bases; unmatched bases: 12. In germline, CDR1 is SGHVS, CDR2 FNYEAQ.